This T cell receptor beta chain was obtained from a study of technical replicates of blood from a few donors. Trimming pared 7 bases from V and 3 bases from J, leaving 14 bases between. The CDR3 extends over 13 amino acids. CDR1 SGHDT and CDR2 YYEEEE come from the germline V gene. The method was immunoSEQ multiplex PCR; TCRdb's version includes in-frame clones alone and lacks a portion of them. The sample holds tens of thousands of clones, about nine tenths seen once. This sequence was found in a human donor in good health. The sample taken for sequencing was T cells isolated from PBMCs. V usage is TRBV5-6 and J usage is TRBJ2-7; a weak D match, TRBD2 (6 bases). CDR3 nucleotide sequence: TGTGCCAGCCAAGGAGGGGAGAACTACGAGCAGTACTTC. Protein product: CASQGGENYEQYF.